Listed here are 21 T cell receptor beta chains from one sample, sequenced in a study of cytomegalovirus exposure and HLA in healthy donors. 13 Jbeta primers and 60 Vbeta primers were used for the PCR. Assay: immunoSEQ multiplex PCR; the TCRdb copy retains only in-frame clones and omits some. The data show under 200,000 clones, 12% seen once. The specimen was PBMCs. The receptors come from a man between 50 and 59 years old in good health and CMV-seropositive.

Only a few counts were recorded for this clone. This chain uses TRBV7-2 with TRBJ2-5, with D possibly TRBD1 on 6 matching bases. The CDR3 contains 14 residues. The ends were cut back, 5 bases at V and 2 bases at J, with 12 bases in the middle. Germline CDR1 and CDR2: SGHTA and FQGNSA. The CDR3 coding sequence is TGTGCCAGCAGCACCGGACAGCAACAAGAGACCCAGTACTTC. Translated, it gives CASSTGQQQETQYF. Full variable domain (rest looked up from reference TRBV7-2 and TRBJ2-5): GAGVSQSPSNKVTEKGKDVELRCDPISGHTALYWYRQSLGQGLEFLIYFQGNSAPDKSGLPSDRFSAERTGGSVSTLTIQRTQQEDSAVYLCASSTGQQQETQYFGPGTRLLVL.

The chain joins TRBV19 to TRBJ2-1, with D maybe TRBD2 (6 bases). Looked up from germline, CDR1 is LNHDA and CDR2 is SQIVND (reference sequence). The CDR3 spans 14 residues. Trimming took off 3 bases at V and 5 bases at J, with 11 bases between the two ends. CDR3 DNA sequence: TGTGCCAGTAGTATTCGGGACTCAAACAATGAGCAGTTCTTC. Translation: CASSIRDSNNEQFF. The whole variable domain, filled in from reference TRBV19 and TRBJ2-1, reads DGGITQSPKYLFRKEGQNVTLSCEQNLNHDAMYWYRQDPGQGLRLIYYSQIVNDFQKGDIAEGYSVSREKKESFPLTVTSAQKNPTAFYLCASSIRDSNNEQFFGPGTRLTVL.

This clone was seen a handful of times. The chain carries TRBV7-2 and TRBJ2-5, with a tentative D call TRBD2 (5 bases). Germline CDR1 reads SGHTA; CDR2 reads FQGNSA. The CDR3 runs to 15 residues. V lost 8 bases to trimming and J lost 5 bases, with 21 bases between them. The CDR3 DNA is TGTGCCAGCTGCCTGTCCAGCGGAGCGATGGAGACCCAGTACTTC. Translated: CASCLSSGAMETQYF.

The chain recombines TRBV2 with TRBJ2-3; no definite D call. Trimming shortened V by 3 bases and J by 2 bases, and 12 bases separated the two germline ends. The CDR3 loop spans 15 amino acids. Looked up from germline, CDR1 is SNHLY and CDR2 is FYNNEI. This CDR3 reads CASSEWQRNTDTQYF. CDR3 nucleotide sequence: TGTGCCAGCAGTGAGTGGCAGCGAAACACAGATACGCAGTATTTT. The whole variable domain, filled in from reference TRBV2 and TRBJ2-3, reads EPEVTQTPSHQVTQMGQEVILRCVPISNHLYFYWYRQILGQKVEFLVSFYNNEISEKSEIFDDQFSVERPDGSNFTLKIRSTKLEDSAMYFCASSEWQRNTDTQYFGPGTRLTVL.

The sample holds a few counts of this clone. The chain combines TRBV6-1 with TRBJ1-1, with 10 bases identical to TRBD1. The CDR3 loop spans 15 amino acids. Trimming took 9 bases from V and 3 from J; bases not matched to a gene: 10. The germline gives CDR1 MNHNS, CDR2 SASEGT. For the CDR3, the DNA is TGTGCCAGTGAGCGGGACAGGGGCTGGTACACTGAAGCTTTCTTT. Encoded protein: CASERDRGWYTEAFF.

The chain is built from TRBV11-3 and TRBJ2-7; D is ambiguous. Germline V CDR1 and CDR2: SGHNT, YENEEA. The CDR3 is made up of 14 amino acids. Deletions cut 1 base from V and 7 bases from J, with 14 bases between. CDR3 in amino acids: CASSLVPRKLEQYF. The CDR3 DNA is TGTGCCAGCAGCTTAGTTCCCAGGAAATTGGAGCAGTACTTC.

This clone was found a few times. V gene TRBV6-4 combines with J gene TRBJ1-6, with a possible D match to TRBD1 (6 bases). V dropped 0 bases and J dropped 3 bases, with 9 bases sitting between them. This CDR3 contains 16 residues. Germline lookup yields CDR1 MRHNA and CDR2 SNTAGT. CDR3 nucleotide sequence: TGTGCCAGCAGTGACTCCGGACAGATCTATAATTCACCCCTCCACTTT. Translating gives CASSDSGQIYNSPLHF.

The V and J genes are TRBV15 and TRBJ2-3; TRBD2 is a possible D gene (6 bases). CDR3 length: 16 amino acids. The germline CDR1 and CDR2 sequences are LNHNV and YYDKDF (reference sequence). Trimming removed 5 bases at V and 10 bases at J, with 25 bases between. CDR3 nucleotide sequence: TGTGCCACCAGCCGAAACCGGGACTCAGGGTTGGATGCGCAGTATTTT. Translated, it gives CATSRNRDSGLDAQYF.

This clone turned up a few times. CDR3 amino acids: CASSWGTGNTEAFF. CDR3 nucleotide sequence: TGTGCCAGCAGCTGGGGGACAGGGAACACTGAAGCTTTCTTT. The V call is TRBV11-2, the J call TRBJ1-1, with 8 bases fitting TRBD1. This CDR3 has 14 amino acids. Looked up from germline, CDR1 is SGHAT and CDR2 is FQNNGV. J was trimmed by 1 base and V by 4 bases; bases with no gene match: 2.

This clone was seen more than once but under ten times. The chain is built from TRBV4-1 and TRBJ1-2; 7 nucleotides align to TRBD1. V lost 0 bases to trimming and J lost 0 bases; unmatched junction nucleotides: 10. Germline assignment: CDR1 MGHRA and CDR2 YSYEKL. The CDR3 runs 18 residues. The CDR3 DNA reads as TGCGCCAGCAGCCAAGATGGAAGACACAGGGGTACTAACTATGGCTACACCTTC. This encodes CASSQDGRHRGTNYGYTF.

CDR3: CASGLREKLFF. The CDR3 DNA reads as TGTGCCAGCGGTCTTCGGGAAAAACTGTTTTTT. This rearrangement joins TRBV11-3 to TRBJ1-4; no clear D. CDR3 length equals 11 residues. In germline, CDR1 is SGHNT, CDR2 YENEEA. V lost 8 bases to trimming and J lost 8 bases, with 9 bases between them.

The gene calls are TRBV11-3 and TRBJ2-3, with TRBD2 identical over 9 bases. Looked up from germline, CDR1 is SGHNT and CDR2 is YENEEA. The CDR3 extends over 17 amino acids. V gave up 5 bases and J gave up 5 bases; unmatched junction bases: 14. The CDR3 is CASSPGRGGGAVDTQYF. The CDR3 DNA reads as TGTGCCAGCAGCCCCGGCAGGGGCGGGGGGGCCGTAGATACGCAGTATTTT.

This clone was detected a few times. This chain joins TRBV10-3 and TRBJ1-1; the D is unclear. V was cut by 6 bases and J by 5 bases, with 13 bases left in between. CDR1 and CDR2 from the germline V gene are ENHRY and SYGVKD. This CDR3 is built from 13 residues. The CDR3 DNA sequence: TGTGCCATCAGCAACCTAGGTGGGACTGAAGCTTTCTTT. It yields the protein CAISNLGGTEAFF.

This clone was counted only a few times. The chain employs TRBV2 and TRBJ2-2, with 10 bases that match TRBD1. This CDR3 spans 15 amino acids. Trimming removed 7 bases from V and 1 base from J; junction bases left unmatched: 3. CDR1 is SNHLY and CDR2 is FYNNEI in the germline V gene. The CDR3 bases are TGTGCCAGCACCGGACAGGGGGGGAACACCGGGGAGCTGTTTTTT. It specifies CASTGQGGNTGELFF.

This clone has more than one count but fewer than ten. This rearrangement joins TRBV4-2 to TRBJ2-5; D might be TRBD2 (6 bases). CDR1 and CDR2 (germline): LGHNA, YNFKEQ. Deletions cut 2 bases from V and 5 bases from J, with 12 bases between. This CDR3 has 14 residues. The CDR3 DNA reads as TGTGCCAGCAGCCAACTCGGGCTAGCGGAGACCCAGTACTTC. Residues: CASSQLGLAETQYF.

Of note for this clone: Other DNA sequences within the sample encode an identical CDR3. The chain is built from TRBV5-1 and TRBJ1-1; a weak D match, TRBD1 (5 bases). V was clipped by 1 base and J by 1 base, with 5 bases between them. The CDR3 length is 13 residues. CDR1 is SGHRS, CDR2 YFSETQ, per germline. CDR3 sequence reads: CASSLRGNTEAFF. The DNA for the CDR3 is TGCGCCAGCAGCTTGAGGGGGAACACTGAAGCTTTCTTT.

The genes are TRBV27 and TRBJ1-5; 7 nucleotides align to TRBD1. CDR1 and CDR2 from the germline V gene are MNHEY and SMNVEV (reference sequence). This CDR3 comprises 15 residues. V lost 4 bases and J lost 0; bases outside the gene matches: 3. As DNA, the CDR3 is TGTGCCAGCAGTTACAGGGGTGATAGCAATCAGCCCCAGCATTTT. It codes for CASSYRGDSNQPQHF.

This clone was detected only a few times. V gene TRBV6-1 combines with J gene TRBJ2-1; D might be TRBD1 (6 bases). The germline V gene has CDR1 MNHNS and CDR2 SASEGT. The ends were cut back, 2 bases at V and 9 bases at J, with 20 bases in the middle. This CDR3 has 16 amino acids. The chain's CDR3 is CASSESSGAVGTEQFF. CDR3 sequence (DNA): TGTGCCAGCAGTGAATCCTCAGGGGCGGTCGGCACTGAGCAGTTCTTC.

J is TRBJ1-6 and V is TRBV2; 9 positions match TRBD1. Germline loops: CDR1 SNHLY, CDR2 FYNNEI. This CDR3 spans 17 amino acids. The V gene end was trimmed by 8 bases and the J gene end by 1 base; junction bases not matched to a gene: 9. The CDR3 spells CASRTGENLSYNSPLHF. The DNA for the CDR3 is TGTGCCAGCCGGACAGGGGAGAATTTGTCCTATAATTCACCCCTCCACTTT.

The chain couples TRBV19 to TRBJ1-2; D is unclear. Trimming left V 4 bases short and J 8 bases short, with 20 bases between. There are 15 residues in the CDR3. Germline loops: CDR1 LNHDA, CDR2 SQIVND (reference sequence). CDR3 sequence reads: CASSTTLTGRQGYTF. The CDR3 bases are TGTGCCAGTAGTACGACCCTGACGGGTCGTCAGGGCTACACCTTC.

This clone was recorded a few times. The V gene is TRBV5-4, the J gene TRBJ2-7, with D tentatively TRBD1 (5 bases). Germline assignment: CDR1 SGHNT and CDR2 YYREEE (reference sequence). V was cut by 5 bases and J by 7 bases, with 22 bases left in between. This CDR3 has 15 amino acids. This CDR3 reads CASSQDQGTSREQYV. CDR3 in DNA: TGTGCCAGCAGTCAAGACCAGGGAACCTCTCGGGAGCAGTACGTC.